This TCR beta chain comes out of a study of blood T cells in healthy people across ages. Alongside a J-beta primer mix, a sample-barcoded 5' primer served in a second PCR lasting about 6 to 12 cycles. Tagging of each cDNA molecule was performed by a template-switch adaptor with 12 random nucleotides. CDR3-containing paired-end reads numbering at least 3 million came from each sample. TCRdb analysed the 5' RACE reads with MiXCR anew, one entry per CDR3 protein. The sample has about 650,000 distinct CDR3 sequences, roughly 30% seen once. Ranging in age from about 6 to 95, the donors were healthy Caucasian individuals from Russia. The V gene lost 2 bases and the J gene lost 2 bases, with 10 bases spanning the gap. The V gene's germline CDR1 is SEHNR and CDR2 FQNEAQ (reference sequence). The CDR3 extends over 16 amino acids.

This receptor was identified in a woman of 80 years or more in good health. The chain has TRBV7-9 and TRBJ2-6; D ambiguous. Input material: blood. The CDR3 spells CASSLIRATGANVLTF. In DNA form, the CDR3 reads TGTGCCAGCAGCTTAATAAGGGCGACTGGGGCCAACGTCCTGACTTTC.